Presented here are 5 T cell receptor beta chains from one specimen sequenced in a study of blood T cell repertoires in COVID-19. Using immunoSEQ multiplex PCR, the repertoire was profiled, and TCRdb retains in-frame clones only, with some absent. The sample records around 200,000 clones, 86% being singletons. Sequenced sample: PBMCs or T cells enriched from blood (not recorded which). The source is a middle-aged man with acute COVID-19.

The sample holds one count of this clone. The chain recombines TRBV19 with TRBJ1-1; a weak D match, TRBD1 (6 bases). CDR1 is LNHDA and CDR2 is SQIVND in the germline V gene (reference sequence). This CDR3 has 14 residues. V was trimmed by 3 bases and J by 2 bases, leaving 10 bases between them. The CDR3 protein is CASSIMGANTEAFF. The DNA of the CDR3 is TGTGCCAGTAGTATTATGGGGGCTAACACTGAAGCTTTCTTT.

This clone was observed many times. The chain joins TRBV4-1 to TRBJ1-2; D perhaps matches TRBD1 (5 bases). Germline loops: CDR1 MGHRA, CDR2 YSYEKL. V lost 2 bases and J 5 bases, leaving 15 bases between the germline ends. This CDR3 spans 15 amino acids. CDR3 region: CASSQTGLTIYGYTF. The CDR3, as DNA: TGCGCCAGCAGCCAAACGGGACTCACTATTTATGGCTACACCTTC.

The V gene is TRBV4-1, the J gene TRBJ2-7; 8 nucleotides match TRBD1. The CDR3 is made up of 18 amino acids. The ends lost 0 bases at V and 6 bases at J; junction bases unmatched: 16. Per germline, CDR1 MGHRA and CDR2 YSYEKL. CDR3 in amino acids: CASSQDPGQVSPIGEQYF. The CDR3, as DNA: TGCGCCAGCAGCCAAGACCCGGGACAGGTCTCGCCGATTGGCGAGCAGTACTTC.

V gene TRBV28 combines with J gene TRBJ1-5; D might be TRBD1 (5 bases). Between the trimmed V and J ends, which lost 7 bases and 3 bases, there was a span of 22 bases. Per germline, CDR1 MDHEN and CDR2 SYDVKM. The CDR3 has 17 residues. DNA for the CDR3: TGTGCCAGCACCCCCAGTTTGAGGACAAATACCAATCAGCCCCAGCATTTT. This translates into CASTPSLRTNTNQPQHF.

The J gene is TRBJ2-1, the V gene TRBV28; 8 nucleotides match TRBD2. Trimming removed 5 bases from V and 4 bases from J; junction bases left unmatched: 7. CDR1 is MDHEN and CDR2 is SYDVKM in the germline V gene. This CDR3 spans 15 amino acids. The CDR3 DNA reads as TGTGCCAGCAGTCCGACTAGCGTCTTTTACAATGAGCAGTTCTTC. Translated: CASSPTSVFYNEQFF.